The 10 T cell receptor beta chains listed next were all sequenced from one sample in a study of CD8+ T cells in alopecia areata. Sequencing used cDNA as its template, made by extracting RNA and reverse transcribing it. Profiled with immunoSEQ multiplex PCR; TCRdb holds only in-frame clones, not every one. The sample consists of roughly 140,000 clones, 40% to 60% of them appearing once. Source: CD8+ T cells sorted from blood, taken at week 0. The receptors originated from a human donor with alopecia areata.

The sample holds a few counts of this clone. This chain uses TRBV11-2 with TRBJ2-3, with no clear D. This CDR3 region has 12 residues. Germline CDR1 SGHAT, CDR2 FQNNGV. The DNA of the CDR3 is TGTGGTTGGCGGTTGGGCACAGATACGCAGTATTTT. It yields the protein CGWRLGTDTQYF.

The sample holds many counts of this clone. The rearrangement joins TRBV7-9 to TRBJ1-1; tentatively, D is TRBD1 (5 bases). The CDR3 is 13 residues long. V lost 6 bases and J lost 2, with 10 bases in between. Germline V gene lookup returns CDR1 SEHNR and CDR2 FQNEAQ (reference sequence). The CDR3 sequence is CASRRDPNTEAFF. CDR3 bases: TGTGCCAGCAGGCGGGACCCCAACACTGAAGCTTTCTTT. The full variable domain, in which reference TRBV7-9 and TRBJ1-1 provide the parts outside the CDR3, is DTGVSQNPRHKITKRGQNVTFRCDPISEHNRLYWYRQTLGQGPEFLTYFQNEAQLEKSRLLSDRFSAERPKGSFSTLEIQRTEQGDSAMYLCASRRDPNTEAFFGQGTRLTVV.

The rearrangement links TRBV7-9 to TRBJ2-7; 9 bases are a match to TRBD2. Per the germline V gene, CDR1 is SEHNR and CDR2 is FQNEAQ (reference sequence). With V trimmed by 5 bases and J by 2 bases, 4 bases remained unmatched. The CDR3 is 14 residues long. The CDR3 DNA reads TGTGCCAGCAGCCTAGGCGGGGGGGCCTACGAGCAGTACTTC. Its translation: CASSLGGGAYEQYF.

In its sample, this clone was seen a few times. This chain uses TRBV29-1 with TRBJ2-3, with a tentative D call TRBD1 (5 bases). Trimming left V 0 bases short and J 0 bases short, with 16 bases between. Germline CDR1 reads SQVTM; CDR2 reads ANQGSEA. CDR3 length: 17 residues. CDR3 sequence: CSVEDLIGHTSTDTQYF. CDR3 bases: TGCAGCGTTGAAGACTTGATTGGACACACGAGCACAGATACGCAGTATTTT.

CDR3 residues: CASSPLKGGDQETQYF. CDR3 sequence (DNA): TGTGCCAGCAGTCCCCTAAAGGGCGGGGACCAAGAGACCCAGTACTTC. The rearrangement links TRBV25-1 to TRBJ2-5; possibly TRBD2 for D (6 bases). The CDR3 is made up of 16 amino acids. V lost 5 bases and J 0 bases, leaving 16 bases between the germline ends. The germline V gene has CDR1 MGHDK and CDR2 SYGVNS.

V gene TRBV29-1 combines with J gene TRBJ2-7, with 7 bases identical to TRBD1. V trimming: 6 bases; J trimming: 2 bases; junction bases outside the gene matches: 10. From germline, CDR1 is SQVTM and CDR2 ANQGSEA. The CDR3 totals 14 residues. The CDR3 bases are TGCAGCGTCGCCCTCGGGACAGACCCCTACGAGCAGTACTTC. This gives the protein CSVALGTDPYEQYF.

This clone occurred a few times. The V and J genes are TRBV29-1 and TRBJ1-1; 9 nucleotides line up with TRBD1. CDR3 length: 14 amino acids. Per germline, CDR1 SQVTM and CDR2 ANQGSEA. V lost 5 bases and J lost 4; bases outside the gene matches: 8. The CDR3 DNA follows: TGCAGCGTTCCCGAACAGGGGGCCTCCACTGAAGCTTTCTTT. Translation gives CSVPEQGASTEAFF.

The CDR3: CAWSTAATEAFF. The CDR3 DNA sequence: TGTGCCTGGAGTACGGCAGCCACTGAAGCTTTCTTT. The chain has TRBV30 and TRBJ1-1, with unresolved D. The length of the CDR3 is 12 residues. V lost 2 bases, J lost 4 bases, and 8 bases lay in between. Germline CDR1 is GTSNPN and CDR2 is SVGIG (reference sequence).

This clone has only a few counts. The chain couples TRBV7-9 to TRBJ1-1; D uncertain. V was shortened by 3 bases and J by 5 bases, with 10 bases between the two germline ends. Germline V gene lookup returns CDR1 SEHNR and CDR2 FQNEAQ (reference sequence). This CDR3 spans 13 amino acids. The CDR3 here is CASSFPPGTEAFF. CDR3 DNA: TGTGCCAGCAGCTTCCCCCCCGGGACTGAAGCTTTCTTT.

This clone has just a few counts. The sample holds other DNA sequences that translate to the same CDR3. The rearrangement uses TRBV30 and TRBJ2-2; perhaps TRBD2 as D (5 bases). Germline CDR1 is GTSNPN and CDR2 is SVGIG (reference sequence). Trimming took 0 bases from V and 7 from J, leaving 6 bases between them. This CDR3 is 12 amino acids long. The CDR3 nucleotides read TGTGCCTGGAGTGTAGGAGGCGGGGAGCTGTTTTTT. This codes for CAWSVGGGELFF.